Listed below are T cell receptor beta chains from one sample, sequenced in a study of shared clonotypes between healthy human individuals. Profiling relied on immunoSEQ multiplex PCR, and the TCRdb table lists in-frame clones only, not all of them. The table has over a million clones, around 82% seen once. The specimen sequenced was memory CD4+ T cells from PBMCs. Every receptor here comes from a man aged 18-30 years in good health. Some clones in this sample may be carry-over from other donors' samples. The CDR3 runs from the conserved cysteine through the conserved F or W. A D gene is named only where the DNA matches it firmly. Size is omitted from some rows. Given values are once, few, many or a class for expanded clones.

v_call	j_call	clone_size	d_call	cdr3_aa	cdr3_nt
TRBV2	TRBJ1-1	-	-	CASSGQGSTEAFF	TGTGCCAGCAGTGGCCAGGGAAGCACTGAAGCTTTCTTT
TRBV29-1	TRBJ1-1	-	-	CSVGRGLMNTEAFF	TGCAGCGTTGGAAGGGGCCTCATGAACACTGAAGCTTTCTTT
TRBV27	TRBJ1-1	-	-	CASHRASEAFF	TGTGCCAGCCACAGGGCAAGTGAAGCTTTCTTT
TRBV28	TRBJ1-3	-	-	CASKEGWIKNTIYF	TGTGCCAGCAAGGAGGGCTGGATCAAAAACACCATATATTTT
TRBV11-2	TRBJ2-2	-	TRBD1	CASSRRGQPRPSNTGELFF	TGTGCCAGCAGCCGACGGGGACAGCCACGTCCTTCGAACACCGGGGAGCTGTTTTTT
TRBV5-4	TRBJ2-5	-	-	CASSSGGGSSSETQYF	TGTGCCAGCAGCTCCGGGGGCGGGAGTAGTTCAGAGACCCAGTACTTC
TRBV28	TRBJ1-5	many	-	CASSSEQPQHF	TGTGCCAGCAGTTCAGAACAGCCCCAGCATTTT
TRBV11-2	TRBJ2-5	-	-	CASSLGGVETQYF	TGTGCCAGCAGCTTAGGGGGAGTCGAGACCCAGTACTTC
TRBV7-2	TRBJ2-4	-	TRBD2	CASSSGGSKNIQYF	TGTGCCAGCAGCTCGGGAGGCAGTAAAAACATTCAGTACTTC
TRBV5-1	TRBJ2-5	once	TRBD2	CASSLGLAGVSQETQYF	TGCGCCAGCAGCTTGGGACTAGCGGGAGTTAGTCAAGAGACCCAGTACTTC
TRBV25-1	TRBJ1-1	-	-	CASSEGFGRANTEAFF	TGTGCCAGCAGTGAGGGGTTTGGCAGGGCGAACACTGAAGCTTTCTTT
TRBV2	TRBJ2-2	-	TRBD1	CASSAGQGKTGELFF	TGTGCCAGCAGTGCGGGACAGGGAAAAACCGGGGAGCTGTTTTTT
TRBV28	TRBJ1-2	-	-	CASSAPDIYGYTF	TGTGCCAGCAGTGCTCCAGACATCTATGGCTACACCTTC
TRBV6-5	TRBJ1-1	once	-	CASSYHPTGIAEAFF	TGTGCCAGCAGTTACCACCCAACTGGGATCGCTGAAGCTTTCTTT
TRBV30	TRBJ1-2	-	-	CAWSQGHESYGYTF	TGTGCCTGGAGTCAGGGTCATGAGAGCTATGGCTACACCTTC
TRBV7-2	TRBJ2-1	-	TRBD2	CASSLDRTSNEQFF	TGTGCCAGCAGCTTAGATAGGACTAGCAATGAGCAGTTCTTC
TRBV2	TRBJ1-1	-	TRBD1	CASGKDRDTEAFF	TGTGCCAGCGGCAAAGACAGGGACACTGAAGCTTTCTTT
TRBV28	TRBJ1-1	-	-	CASSLRGTEAFF	TGTGCCAGCAGTTTACGTGGGACTGAAGCTTTCTTT
TRBV20-1	TRBJ1-2	-	-	CSVTQGYGYTF	TGCAGTGTCACGCAGGGCTATGGCTACACCTTC
TRBV27	TRBJ2-7	-	TRBD2	CASSRGGEYEQYF	TGTGCCAGCAGTCGGGGGGGTGAATACGAGCAGTACTTC
TRBV6-1	TRBJ2-5	-	-	CASSESWDGETQYF	TGTGCCAGCAGTGAATCGTGGGACGGGGAGACCCAGTACTTC
TRBV19	TRBJ2-5	-	TRBD2	CASSRGVPQETQYF	TGTGCCAGTAGCCGGGGGGTGCCGCAAGAGACCCAGTACTTC
TRBV30	TRBJ1-3	few	-	CAWRDRKRSNTIYF	TGTGCCTGGAGAGACAGAAAGCGGAGCAACACCATATATTTT
TRBV5-4	TRBJ2-3	-	TRBD2	CASGPGLAGYTDTQYF	TGTGCCAGCGGCCCGGGACTAGCGGGTTACACAGATACGCAGTATTTT
TRBV7-2	TRBJ2-3	-	-	CASRPLLSGSSTDTQYF	TGTGCCAGCAGACCGCTCCTTAGCGGATCTAGCACAGATACGCAGTATTTT
TRBV28	TRBJ1-4	once	TRBD1	CATESGGDEKLFF	TGTGCCACCGAGTCAGGGGGCGATGAAAAACTGTTTTTT
TRBV7-2	TRBJ2-7	once	TRBD2	CASNGPREGTYEQYF	TGTGCCAGCAACGGTCCGCGGGAGGGAACCTACGAGCAGTACTTC
TRBV30	TRBJ2-5	-	-	CAWSELPETQYF	TGTGCCTGGAGTGAACTGCCAGAGACCCAGTACTTC
TRBV28	TRBJ1-5	few	-	CASSPTLYSNQPQHF	TGTGCCAGCAGTCCAACTCTTTATAGCAATCAGCCCCAGCATTTT
TRBV9	TRBJ2-2	once	TRBD1	CASSVEGAGTGELFF	TGTGCCAGCAGCGTAGAGGGGGCGGGCACCGGGGAGCTGTTTTTT
TRBV6-1	TRBJ1-2	-	TRBD1	CASSEGTGVRGYTF	TGTGCCAGCAGTGAGGGGACAGGGGTCCGTGGCTACACCTTC
TRBV5-4	TRBJ2-5	-	-	CASTNGETQYF	TGTGCCAGCACTAACGGAGAGACCCAGTACTTC
TRBV7-9	TRBJ1-4	few	-	CASSPGFMLFF	TGTGCCAGCAGCCCCGGGTTTATGCTGTTTTTT
TRBV19	TRBJ2-2	few	-	CASSSGAMSTGELFF	TGTGCCAGTAGTTCAGGGGCGATGAGCACCGGGGAGCTGTTTTTT
TRBV5-8	TRBJ2-3	-	TRBD2	CASSLDSGSQTDTQYF	TGTGCCAGCAGCTTGGATAGCGGGAGTCAGACAGATACGCAGTATTTT
TRBV2	TRBJ2-7	-	-	CASRGGVDRLYEQYF	TGTGCCAGCAGGGGGGGAGTGGACCGTTTATACGAGCAGTACTTC
TRBV2	TRBJ2-2	once	TRBD2	CASSLTSGTTGELFF	TGTGCCAGCAGCTTGACTAGCGGGACAACCGGGGAGCTGTTTTTT
TRBV29-1	TRBJ2-5	-	TRBD1	CSVGTGGEETQYF	TGCAGCGTAGGGACAGGGGGAGAAGAGACCCAGTACTTC
TRBV19	TRBJ2-7	-	TRBD2	CASSMVSGSSYEQYF	TGTGCCAGTAGTATGGTCAGCGGGAGCTCCTACGAGCAGTACTTC
TRBV7-2	TRBJ1-2	-	-	CASSLAVGQSYGYTF	TGTGCCAGCAGCTTAGCCGTAGGGCAGAGCTATGGCTACACCTTC
TRBV2	TRBJ2-3	many	TRBD2	CASSVAGGTDTQYF	TGTGCCAGCTCAGTAGCGGGAGGCACAGATACGCAGTATTTT
TRBV14	TRBJ2-7	-	TRBD1	CASSQRGPPTGYSYEQYF	TGTGCCAGCAGCCAACGCGGGCCGCCGACAGGGTACTCCTACGAGCAGTACTTC
TRBV4-2	TRBJ2-7	few	-	CASSQEVGSYSYEQYF	TGTGCCAGCAGCCAAGAAGTCGGGAGCTACTCCTACGAGCAGTACTTC
TRBV27	TRBJ1-4	-	-	CASSASWATNEKLFF	TGTGCCAGCAGTGCCTCTTGGGCAACTAATGAAAAACTGTTTTTT
TRBV5-4	TRBJ2-3	once	TRBD2	CASSAPGTSVDTQYF	TGTGCCAGCAGTGCTCCTGGGACTAGCGTCGATACGCAGTATTTT
TRBV9	TRBJ2-3	-	-	CASSTRTASTDTQYF	TGTGCCAGCAGCACACGGACAGCCAGCACAGATACGCAGTATTTT
TRBV15	TRBJ2-2	once	-	CATSRDLEGAGELFF	TGTGCCACCAGCAGAGATCTGGAGGGGGCCGGGGAGCTGTTTTTT
TRBV6-5	TRBJ2-7	-	-	CASSYSLADSYEQYF	TGTGCCAGCAGTTATAGTTTAGCGGACTCCTACGAGCAGTACTTC
TRBV28	TRBJ2-3	-	TRBD2	CASSSVRRASGASDTQYF	TGTGCCAGCAGTTCTGTCAGGCGGGCTAGCGGGGCATCAGATACGCAGTATTTT
TRBV21-1	TRBJ2-7	few	-	CASSMTDRGVIGVDEQYF	TGTGCCAGCAGCATGACGGACAGGGGTGTAATTGGGGTTGACGAGCAGTACTTC
TRBV6-5	TRBJ1-1	-	-	CASRGSYNTEAFF	TGTGCCAGCAGAGGGAGTTATAACACTGAAGCTTTCTTT
TRBV5-8	TRBJ2-5	-	TRBD2	CASSSETSGKGTQYF	TGTGCCAGCAGCTCCGAGACTAGCGGGAAAGGGACCCAGTACTTC
TRBV6-5	TRBJ1-2	-	TRBD1	CASSSFAGGGYTF	TGTGCCAGCAGTTCCTTCGCAGGGGGAGGCTACACCTTC
TRBV4-1	TRBJ1-2	-	-	CASSPSQGKEGYTF	TGCGCCAGCAGCCCTTCACAGGGAAAAGAAGGCTACACCTTC
TRBV5-1	TRBJ1-1	-	TRBD1	CASSQKQGAEAFF	TGCGCCAGCAGCCAAAAACAGGGGGCGGAAGCTTTCTTT
TRBV28	TRBJ2-3	-	TRBD2	CASSQSGLAGDTQYF	TGTGCCAGCAGCCAATCCGGACTAGCGGGAGATACGCAGTATTTT
TRBV28	TRBJ2-7	-	-	CASSSFPYEQYF	TGTGCCAGCAGTTCCTTCCCCTACGAGCAGTACTTC
TRBV7-3	TRBJ2-3	-	-	CASSPNWGDTQYF	TGTGCCAGCAGCCCCAACTGGGGGGATACGCAGTATTTT
TRBV7-2	TRBJ2-3	-	-	CASSLAWRGRGLTDTQYF	TGTGCCAGCAGCTTAGCATGGCGGGGCAGGGGATTAACAGATACGCAGTATTTT